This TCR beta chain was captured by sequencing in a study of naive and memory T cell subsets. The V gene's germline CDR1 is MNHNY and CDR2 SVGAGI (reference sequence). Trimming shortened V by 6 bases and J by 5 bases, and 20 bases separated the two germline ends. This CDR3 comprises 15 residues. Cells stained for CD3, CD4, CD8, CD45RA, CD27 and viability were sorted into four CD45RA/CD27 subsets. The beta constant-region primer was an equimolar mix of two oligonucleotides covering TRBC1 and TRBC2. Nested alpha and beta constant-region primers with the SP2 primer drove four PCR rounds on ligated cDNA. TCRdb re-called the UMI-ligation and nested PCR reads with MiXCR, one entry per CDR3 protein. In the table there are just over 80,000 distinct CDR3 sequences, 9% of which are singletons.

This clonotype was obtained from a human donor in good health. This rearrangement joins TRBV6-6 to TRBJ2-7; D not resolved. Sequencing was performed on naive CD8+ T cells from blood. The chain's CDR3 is CASRSGPDRRNEQYF. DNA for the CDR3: TGTGCCAGCAGGTCCGGGCCGGACCGGAGAAACGAGCAGTACTTC.